This note documents a single TCR beta chain sequence. Its cognate antigen is unknown. These data belong to a study of T cells in narcolepsy. Study background: Healthy controls were enrolled alongside patients with narcolepsy type 1 or type 2. Whole-study findings and limits: Autoreactive clonotypes reportedly recurred in blood of same and different patients, not controls. HCRT-specific and TRIB2-specific autoreactive clonotypes appeared among same-patient CSF and blood CD4+ clonotypes. Autoreactive clone sequences were missing from some blood memory CD4+ repertoires.

Using immunoSEQ multiplex PCR, the repertoire was profiled, and TCRdb retains in-frame clones only, with some absent. The sample holds tens of thousands of clones, about four fifths seen once. With 6 bases clipped from V and 3 bases from J, the junction kept 10 bases outside the gene matches. The CDR3 extends over 15 amino acids. Germline V gene data show CDR1 as LNHDA and CDR2 as SQIVND (reference sequence). The chain joins TRBV19 to TRBJ2-5, with 7 bases matching TRBD2. This clonotype originated in a human donor with narcolepsy. Source material: CD45RA- memory CD4+ T cells from PBMCs. CDR3 nucleotides: TGTGCCAGTAGCCACCGGACTAGTGGGAAAGAGACCCAGTACTTC. Translated, it gives CASSHRTSGKETQYF.